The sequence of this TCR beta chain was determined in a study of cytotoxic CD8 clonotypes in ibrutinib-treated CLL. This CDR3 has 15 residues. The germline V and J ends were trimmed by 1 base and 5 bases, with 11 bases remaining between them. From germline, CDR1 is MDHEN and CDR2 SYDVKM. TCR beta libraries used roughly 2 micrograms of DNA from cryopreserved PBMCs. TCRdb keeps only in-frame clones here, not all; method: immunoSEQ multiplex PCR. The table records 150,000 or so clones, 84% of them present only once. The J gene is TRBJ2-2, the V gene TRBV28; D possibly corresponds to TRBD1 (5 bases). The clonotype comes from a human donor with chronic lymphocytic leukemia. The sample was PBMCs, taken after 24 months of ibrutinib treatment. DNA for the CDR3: TGTGCCAGCAGTTTATCCAGGGTGGTAACCGGGGAGCTGTTTTTT. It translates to CASSLSRVVTGELFF.